This TCR beta chain comes out of a study of T-cell reconstitution after alpha-beta-depleted transplantation in children. Study results and caveats: Alpha-beta T cells present about two months after transplant were reported to originate from several hundred expanded graft clones. After one year, T-cell counts and TCRbeta diversity mostly came from new T cells.

Per germline, CDR1 SGHRS and CDR2 YFSETQ. CDR3 size: 14 residues. Trimming cost V 2 bases and J 4 bases, with 10 bases left between them. Notes on this clonotype: Its cognate antigen is unknown.

Molecular barcoding with unique molecular identifiers was used for the TCRbeta library. TCRdb analysed the PCR reads with MiXCR anew, one entry per CDR3 protein. The table lists a few hundred thousand distinct CDR3 sequences, roughly 27% of them singletons, with around a third in the top ten. V and J are TRBV5-1 and TRBJ2-1, with D tentatively TRBD1 (5 bases). This clonotype was sampled from a boy under two years old with Wiskott-Aldrich syndrome, due to receive a stem cell transplant. The sequencing used PBMCs, collected before TCRalphabeta/CD19-depleted stem cell transplant. CDR3 residues: CASSFPDSYNEQFF. As DNA, the CDR3 is TGCGCCAGCAGCTTCCCTGACAGTTACAATGAGCAGTTCTTC.